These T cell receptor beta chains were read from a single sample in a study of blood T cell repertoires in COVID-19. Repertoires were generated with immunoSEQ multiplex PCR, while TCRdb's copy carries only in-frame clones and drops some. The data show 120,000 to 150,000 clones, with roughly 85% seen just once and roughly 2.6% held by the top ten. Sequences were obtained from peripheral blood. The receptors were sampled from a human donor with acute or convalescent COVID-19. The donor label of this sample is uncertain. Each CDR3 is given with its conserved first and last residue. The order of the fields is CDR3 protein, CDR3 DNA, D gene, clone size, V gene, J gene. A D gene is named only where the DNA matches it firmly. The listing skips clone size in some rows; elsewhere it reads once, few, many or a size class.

CDR3aa: CASSPSSTRSTDTQYF; CDR3nt: TGTGCCAGCTCACCCTCTTCGACTAGAAGCACAGATACGCAGTATTTT; d_gene: NA; abundance: NA; v_gene: TRBV18; j_gene: TRBJ2-3
CDR3aa: CASSPGTGEGNIQYF; CDR3nt: TGTGCCAGCAGCCCTGGGACAGGGGAAGGAAACATTCAGTACTTC; d_gene: TRBD1; abundance: once; v_gene: TRBV7-6; j_gene: TRBJ2-4
CDR3aa: CASTEGATEAFF; CDR3nt: TGTGCCAGCACGGAGGGAGCGACTGAAGCTTTCTTT; d_gene: NA; abundance: NA; v_gene: TRBV12-3/TRBV12-4; j_gene: TRBJ1-1
CDR3aa: CASSLSGQARETQYF; CDR3nt: TGTGCCAGCAGTCTCTCGGGACAGGCGAGGGAGACCCAGTACTTC; d_gene: TRBD1; abundance: NA; v_gene: TRBV25-1; j_gene: TRBJ2-5
CDR3aa: CASSAGGRDTEAFF; CDR3nt: TGTGCCAGCAGCGCAGGGGGCAGGGACACTGAAGCTTTCTTT; d_gene: TRBD1; abundance: NA; v_gene: TRBV7-3; j_gene: TRBJ1-1
CDR3aa: CASSWLAGTTGELFF; CDR3nt: TGTGCCAGCAGTTGGTTAGCGGGAACCACCGGGGAGCTGTTTTTT; d_gene: TRBD2; abundance: NA; v_gene: TRBV27; j_gene: TRBJ2-2
CDR3aa: CASSLFQGGSGYTF; CDR3nt: TGTGCCAGCAGTTTGTTCCAGGGGGGATCTGGCTACACCTTC; d_gene: TRBD1; abundance: once; v_gene: TRBV5-5; j_gene: TRBJ1-2
CDR3aa: CASSPQAVNYGYTF; CDR3nt: TGTGCCAGCAGCCCCCAGGCAGTTAACTATGGCTACACCTTC; d_gene: NA; abundance: NA; v_gene: TRBV5-5; j_gene: TRBJ1-2
CDR3aa: CASSRATTGLAGAGTQYF; CDR3nt: TGTGCCAGCAGCCGAGCAACTACGGGACTAGCGGGGGCGGGTACGCAGTATTTT; d_gene: TRBD2; abundance: NA; v_gene: TRBV7-8; j_gene: TRBJ2-3
CDR3aa: CASSPTTMIGEQFF; CDR3nt: TGTGCCAGCAGCCCTACCACAATGATCGGGGAGCAGTTCTTC; d_gene: NA; abundance: NA; v_gene: TRBV7-6; j_gene: TRBJ2-1
CDR3aa: CASSQGDRGHSPLHF; CDR3nt: TGTGCCAGCAGCCAAGGGGACAGGGGTCATTCACCCCTCCACTTT; d_gene: TRBD1; abundance: NA; v_gene: TRBV14; j_gene: TRBJ1-6
CDR3aa: CASSITYRGVEQYF; CDR3nt: TGTGCCAGCAGCATAACTTACAGGGGTGTCGAGCAGTACTTC; d_gene: TRBD1; abundance: NA; v_gene: TRBV6-2/TRBV6-3; j_gene: TRBJ2-7
CDR3aa: CASSWGLAGKTGELFF; CDR3nt: TGTGCCAGCAGTTGGGGACTAGCGGGCAAAACCGGGGAGCTGTTTTTT; d_gene: TRBD2; abundance: NA; v_gene: TRBV6-5; j_gene: TRBJ2-2
CDR3aa: CASSLDPGQGKKAQYF; CDR3nt: TGTGCCAGCAGCTTAGACCCTGGGCAGGGGAAGAAGGCCCAGTACTTC; d_gene: NA; abundance: NA; v_gene: TRBV7-3; j_gene: TRBJ2-5
CDR3aa: CASSYYFQDYEQYF; CDR3nt: TGTGCCAGCAGTTACTATTTCCAGGATTACGAGCAGTACTTC; d_gene: NA; abundance: NA; v_gene: TRBV6-5; j_gene: TRBJ2-7
CDR3aa: CASSDKGTPEAFF; CDR3nt: TGTGCCAGCAGTGATAAAGGGACACCTGAAGCTTTCTTT; d_gene: NA; abundance: NA; v_gene: TRBV6-1; j_gene: TRBJ1-1
CDR3aa: CATSESRGHEQYF; CDR3nt: TGTGCCACCAGTGAATCCAGGGGGCACGAGCAGTACTTC; d_gene: TRBD1; abundance: once; v_gene: TRBV24-1; j_gene: TRBJ2-7
CDR3aa: CASSVMEGPYNEQFF; CDR3nt: TGTGCCAGCAGCGTAATGGAGGGCCCCTACAATGAGCAGTTCTTC; d_gene: NA; abundance: NA; v_gene: TRBV9; j_gene: TRBJ2-1
CDR3aa: CASSQDPGRNQPQHF; CDR3nt: TGCGCCAGCAGCCAAGACCCAGGTAGGAATCAGCCCCAGCATTTT; d_gene: NA; abundance: NA; v_gene: TRBV4-1; j_gene: TRBJ1-5
CDR3aa: CASRNRENSPLHF; CDR3nt: TGTGCCAGCAGGAACAGGGAGAATTCACCCCTCCACTTT; d_gene: NA; abundance: NA; v_gene: TRBV27; j_gene: TRBJ1-6
CDR3aa: CASREGVHEQYF; CDR3nt: TGTGCCAGCAGGGAAGGGGTGCACGAGCAGTACTTC; d_gene: NA; abundance: NA; v_gene: TRBV5-6; j_gene: TRBJ2-7
CDR3aa: CASSLSSGGINTGELFF; CDR3nt: TGCGCCAGCAGCTTATCTAGCGGGGGGATTAACACCGGGGAGCTGTTTTTT; d_gene: TRBD2; abundance: NA; v_gene: TRBV5-1; j_gene: TRBJ2-2